This is a list of T cell receptor beta chains from one sample in a study of cytomegalovirus exposure and HLA in healthy donors. Clones were sequenced by immunoSEQ multiplex PCR, and TCRdb holds only the in-frame ones, with some missing. This sample has 150,000 to 250,000 clones, with approximately 83% found just once. The material sequenced was PBMCs. The receptor set was obtained from a boy under 10 years old in good health and CMV-seronegative. The CDR3 runs from the conserved cysteine through the conserved F or W. The D gene is left open where the match is weak. Size tells how often a clone was seen (once, few, many) or the class of an expanded clone, and some rows leave it out.

TGTGCCATCAGTCCCCGAGGAGCGGGGGGGCCTGCCGATACGCAGTATTTT	CAISPRGAGGPADTQYF	TRBJ2-3	.	17	TRBV10-3	TRBD2
TGCGCCAGCAGCTTGAAGTGGAGTCCCCGGGGCGAGCAGTACTTC	CASSLKWSPRGEQYF	TRBJ2-7	.	15	TRBV5-1	.
TGTGCCATCAGTGAGTCGGCGGGACTATCGAGCTCCTACAATGAGCAGTTCTTC	CAISESAGLSSSYNEQFF	TRBJ2-1	.	18	TRBV10-3	TRBD2
TGTGCCAGCAGCTTAGTCGGACAGTTGGGGGCGACCCAGTACTTC	CASSLVGQLGATQYF	TRBJ2-5	.	15	TRBV11-2	.
TGCAGCGTTGGTCGTAGTTGGGCGGAGGGCGCAGATACGCAGTATTTT	CSVGRSWAEGADTQYF	TRBJ2-3	once	16	TRBV29-1	.
TGTGCCAGCTCACCGGAAGGCCGGGGTACGCAGTATTTT	CASSPEGRGTQYF	TRBJ2-3	.	13	TRBV18	.
TGTGCCAGCAGCGGGGAACAGGGGGTTAGCACAGATACGCAGTATTTT	CASSGEQGVSTDTQYF	TRBJ2-3	.	16	TRBV9	TRBD1
TGCGCCAGCAGCCAAGAAGCTAGCGGGGCGAACACCGGGGAGCTGTTTTTT	CASSQEASGANTGELFF	TRBJ2-2	once	17	TRBV4-1	TRBD2
TGCGCCAGCAGCCCCGGACAGGGACAACAGCCCCAGCATTTT	CASSPGQGQQPQHF	TRBJ1-5	.	14	TRBV4-3	TRBD1
TGTGCCAGCAGTGACTCCCTAGCGGGGGGGAATGAGCAGTTCTTC	CASSDSLAGGNEQFF	TRBJ2-1	few	15	TRBV6-4	TRBD2
TGTGCCAGCAGCCAAGGGGAGGATACGCAGTATTTT	CASSQGEDTQYF	TRBJ2-3	.	12	TRBV4-2	.
TGCAGCGTTGAGGGTAGCGGGGGGTACAATGAGCAGTTCTTC	CSVEGSGGYNEQFF	TRBJ2-1	once	14	TRBV29-1	TRBD2
TGTGCCAGCAGCTCCCAAGCGGGGGGGAACACAGATACGCAGTATTTT	CASSSQAGGNTDTQYF	TRBJ2-3	few	16	TRBV7-9	TRBD2
TGCGCCAGCAGCCACGCGCAGGGGGGAGGAGCGGGGGGGCCCGAGCAGTACTTC	CASSHAQGGGAGGPEQYF	TRBJ2-7	.	18	TRBV4-1	TRBD2
TGTGCCAGCAGAGGGGACGAGGGGGGGACTGAAGCTTTCTTT	CASRGDEGGTEAFF	TRBJ1-1	.	14	TRBV16	.
TGTGCTAGCAGCTTAGGACGGGGGGGCCGGTACGAGCAGTACTTC	CASSLGRGGRYEQYF	TRBJ2-7	.	15	TRBV7-2	TRBD2
TGTGCCAGCAGTCCAGGGGGACTAGCGGGGAGTACCGGGGAGCTGTTTTTT	CASSPGGLAGSTGELFF	TRBJ2-2	.	17	TRBV28	TRBD2
TGTGCCAGCAGCTCGGCGGTCGTTGCTGGGGCCAACGTCCTGACTTTC	CASSSAVVAGANVLTF	TRBJ2-6	.	16	TRBV9	.
TGTGCCAGCAGCCACTCCGGGACAGGGGACGGCTACACCTTC	CASSHSGTGDGYTF	TRBJ1-2	.	14	TRBV7-9	TRBD1
TGCGCCAGCAGCCCATGGCCCGGGGAAAGGAATTCACCCCTCCACTTT	CASSPWPGERNSPLHF	TRBJ1-6	.	16	TRBV5-1	.
TGCGCCAGCAGCCGGGGACAGGGGATCTACAATGAGCAGTTCTTC	CASSRGQGIYNEQFF	TRBJ2-1	.	15	TRBV5-1	TRBD1
TGTGCCAGCAGTTTGGGGGGGGCTCAGCCCCAGCATTTT	CASSLGGAQPQHF	TRBJ1-5	.	13	TRBV7-9	.
TGCGCCAGCAGCTTCTATGGACTAGAGGTAGATACGCAGTATTTT	CASSFYGLEVDTQYF	TRBJ2-3	few	15	TRBV5-1	TRBD2
TGCGCCAGCAGCTTTTCCGGGGGTCTAGATACGCAGTATTTT	CASSFSGGLDTQYF	TRBJ2-3	.	14	TRBV5-1	.
TGTGCCAGCAGTTTGAGTTCGGGTTATACCTACGAGCAGTACTTC	CASSLSSGYTYEQYF	TRBJ2-7	.	15	TRBV6-5	.
TGTGCCAGCAGCTTGGTAGCGGTTCAAGAGACCCAGTACTTC	CASSLVAVQETQYF	TRBJ2-5	.	14	TRBV5-6	.
TGTGCCTGGGGGCCCTCTGGAAACACCATATATTTT	CAWGPSGNTIYF	TRBJ1-3	.	12	TRBV30	.
TGTGCCAGCAGCTTAACGAGGGGGGGGCGAAATGAGCAGTTCTTC	CASSLTRGGRNEQFF	TRBJ2-1	once	15	TRBV7-3	.
TGTGCCAGCAGTTTAAGGGGTCGGGGGACCTACGAGCAGTACTTC	CASSLRGRGTYEQYF	TRBJ2-7	.	15	TRBV27	.
TGTGCCTGGAGTGTCGGCGGGCGTAACTATGGCTACACCTTC	CAWSVGGRNYGYTF	TRBJ1-2	.	14	TRBV30	.
TGTGCCAGCAGCTCACTCCAGGGAAGGGATACGCAGTATTTT	CASSSLQGRDTQYF	TRBJ2-3	.	14	TRBV5-4	.
TGTGCCAGCAGCGTAGGTACAGGATCCTCCTACAATGAGCAGTTCTTC	CASSVGTGSSYNEQFF	TRBJ2-1	.	16	TRBV9	.
TGTGCCAGTTCAAATCCCGGGACATCCTACAATGAGCAGTTCTTC	CASSNPGTSYNEQFF	TRBJ2-1	.	15	TRBV19	.